This passage covers 25 T cell receptor beta chains from one sample sequenced in a study of long-term antiretroviral therapy in people with HIV. Samples were assayed with immunoSEQ v3.0 at survey level. Sequencing used immunoSEQ multiplex PCR; TCRdb keeps in-frame clones, though not all of them. The sample lists about 20,000 clones; 76% were seen once. The specimen was unsorted PBMCs, collected around 2.5 years before starting antiretroviral therapy. All receptors derive from a woman between 45 and 65 years old with HIV.

The gene calls are TRBV15 and TRBJ2-2; TRBD1 aligns across 8 bases. Per the germline V gene, CDR1 is LNHNV and CDR2 is YYDKDF (reference sequence). The CDR3 extends over 18 amino acids. After removal of 0 bases from V and 3 bases from J, the junction contained 9 bases not matched to a gene. The CDR3: CATSRDLAGGAHTGELFF. Here the CDR3 DNA reads TGTGCCACCAGCAGAGATCTGGCAGGGGGCGCCCACACCGGGGAGCTGTTTTTT.

The V and J genes are TRBV5-1 and TRBJ1-6; 7 bases agree with TRBD1. The V and J ends lost 0 bases and 11 bases, in that order; junction bases with no gene match: 8. This CDR3 contains 15 residues. Germline CDR1 and CDR2: SGHRS and YFSETQ. For the CDR3, the DNA is TGCGCCAGCAGCTTGGGTACGGGACAGCGGGCACCCCTCCACTTT. Its translation is CASSLGTGQRAPLHF.

The chain recombines TRBV5-6 with TRBJ2-2, with 12 nucleotides matching TRBD2. Germline V gives CDR1 SGHDT, CDR2 YYEEEE. The V and J ends lost 3 bases and 5 bases, in that order; junction bases with no gene match: 5. There are 16 residues in the CDR3. For the CDR3, the DNA is TGTGCCAGCAGCTCACTAGCGGGGGGTATTACCGGGGAGCTGTTTTTT. Translation gives CASSSLAGGITGELFF.

The chain has TRBV5-1 and TRBJ2-1, with 7 bases fitting TRBD1. Germline CDR1 SGHRS, CDR2 YFSETQ. With 7 bases clipped from V and 3 bases from J, the junction kept 13 bases outside the gene matches. The CDR3 is 16 amino acids. In DNA, the CDR3 is TGCGCCAGCGCCAAACAGGGGAGAAGGGACTACAATGAGCAGTTCTTC. It specifies CASAKQGRRDYNEQFF.

The chain is built from TRBV6-6 and TRBJ1-1, with a tentative D call TRBD1 (5 bases). The CDR3 sequence is 14 residues long. From germline, CDR1 is MNHNY and CDR2 SVGAGI (reference sequence). The ends were cut back, 3 bases at V and 6 bases at J, with 14 bases in the middle. The CDR3 loop is CASSYGPGRAEAFF. The CDR3 nucleotides are TGTGCCAGCAGTTATGGACCGGGACGAGCTGAAGCTTTCTTT.

This clone was observed a few times. This rearrangement joins TRBV14 to TRBJ2-7; D is undetermined. V lost 1 base and J 2 bases, leaving 9 bases between the germline ends. CDR1 is SGHDN, CDR2 FVKESK, per germline. The CDR3 extends over 14 amino acids. The CDR3 loop reads CASSQGEKPYEQYF. As DNA, the CDR3 is TGTGCCAGCAGCCAAGGGGAAAAGCCCTACGAGCAGTACTTC.

This rearrangement joins TRBV5-8 to TRBJ2-1, with 8 bases that match TRBD1. This CDR3 is built from 14 residues. CDR1 is SGHTS and CDR2 is YDEGEE in the germline V gene. Losses at the gene ends were 4 bases for V and 9 bases for J; bases not matched to a gene: 9. CDR3 in amino acids: CASSKRTGQLEQFF. CDR3 coding DNA: TGTGCCAGCAGCAAGAGGACAGGGCAACTTGAGCAGTTCTTC.

The chain carries TRBV13 and TRBJ1-2; 8 positions match TRBD1. There are 13 residues in the CDR3. Germline CDR1 and CDR2: PRHDT and FYEKMQ (reference sequence). Unmatched junction bases numbered 3, after V lost 5 bases and J lost 4 bases. CDR3 protein: CASSPTGVYGYTF. The CDR3 DNA is TGTGCCAGCAGCCCGACAGGGGTCTATGGCTACACCTTC.

The rearrangement joins TRBV29-1 to TRBJ1-1; D unresolved. The V end lost 5 bases, the J end lost 0 bases, and 7 bases lay between the germline ends. CDR1 is SQVTM and CDR2 is ANQGSEA in the germline V gene. The CDR3 contains 12 residues. CDR3 in amino acids: CSVPSLNTEAFF. The CDR3 DNA reads TGCAGCGTTCCCAGTCTGAACACTGAAGCTTTCTTT.

The chain has TRBV19 and TRBJ2-5; 10 bases align to TRBD2. With V trimmed by 3 bases and J by 5 bases, 9 bases remained unmatched. The germline gives CDR1 LNHDA, CDR2 SQIVND (reference sequence). This CDR3 contains 16 residues. Here the CDR3 DNA reads TGTGCCAGTAGTATCAGCCTAGCGGGGGCGGGGGAGACCCAGTACTTC. The encoded protein is CASSISLAGAGETQYF.

CDR3 sequence: CASSQGHVAGAFF. CDR3 nucleotides: TGTGCCAGCAGCCAGGGGCACGTAGCAGGAGCTTTCTTT. The chain has TRBV14 and TRBJ1-1, with D perhaps TRBD1 (5 bases). Trimming took 3 bases from V and 10 from J, leaving 15 bases between them. Germline loops: CDR1 SGHDN, CDR2 FVKESK. The CDR3 sequence is 13 residues long. Supplemented by reference TRBV14 and TRBJ1-1, the full variable domain reads EAGVTQFPSHSVIEKGQTVTLRCDPISGHDNLYWYRRVMGKEIKFLLHFVKESKQDESGMPNNRFLAERTGGTYSTLKVQPAELEDSGVYFCASSQGHVAGAFFGQGTRLTVV.

V is TRBV6-1 and J is TRBJ2-7; D is tentatively TRBD1 or TRBD2 (5 bases each). The CDR3 runs 13 residues. The germline CDR1 and CDR2 sequences are MNHNS and SASEGT. Trimming stripped 7 bases from V and 1 base from J, with 11 bases between. The CDR3 protein is CASKGDESYEQYF. The CDR3 DNA sequence: TGTGCCAGCAAAGGGGACGAGTCCTACGAGCAGTACTTC.

The V gene is TRBV21-1, the J gene TRBJ2-1; the tabulated D call, TRBD2, remains unverified against the DNA. TRBV21-1 corresponds to a pseudogene. The CDR3 runs to 16 residues. CDR3 protein: CASSKGLAGGYNEQFF. CDR3 in DNA: TGTGCCAGCAGCAAAGGACTAGCGGGGGGATACAATGAGCAGTTCTTC.

The chain joins TRBV7-2 to TRBJ1-1; 7 nucleotides match TRBD1. CDR1 and CDR2 from the germline V gene are SGHTA and FQGNSA. There are 14 residues in the CDR3. With V trimmed by 5 bases and J by 0 bases, 3 bases remained unmatched. DNA of the CDR3: TGTGCCAGCAGCGTCGGACAGGTGAACACTGAAGCTTTCTTT. This encodes CASSVGQVNTEAFF.

This clone was seen just once. The gene calls are TRBV28 and TRBJ2-7; no reliable D call. The V and J ends lost 3 bases and 3 bases respectively, with 21 bases between them. This CDR3 region has 17 residues. Germline V lookup: CDR1 MDHEN, CDR2 SYDVKM. CDR3 sequence (DNA): TGTGCCAGCAGTTTCTGGACGACCCTGGTGGAGTTCTACGAGCAGTACTTC. Amino acids: CASSFWTTLVEFYEQYF.

This chain uses TRBV7-2 with TRBJ2-3; D gene ambiguous. Germline loops: CDR1 SGHTA, CDR2 FQGNSA. Trimming left V 2 bases short and J 4 bases short, with 10 bases between. The CDR3 loop spans 14 amino acids. The CDR3 sequence: CASSLTGDADTQYF. DNA for the CDR3: TGTGCCAGCAGCTTAACGGGTGACGCAGATACGCAGTATTTT.

The J gene is TRBJ2-7, the V gene TRBV13; possibly TRBD2 for D (5 bases). CDR1 and CDR2 from the germline V gene are PRHDT and FYEKMQ (reference sequence). The CDR3 totals 14 residues. V gave up 2 bases and J gave up 0 bases, with 8 bases separating them. CDR3 protein: CASSLNGVSYEQYF. The DNA of the CDR3 is TGTGCCAGCAGCTTAAACGGGGTCTCCTACGAGCAGTACTTC.

The CDR3 DNA is TGTGCCAGCAGTTTTACCCAACATGGGACCCAGTACTTC. Translating it yields CASSFTQHGTQYF. V usage is TRBV27 and J usage is TRBJ2-5; D uncertain. This CDR3 spans 13 amino acids. Trimming shortened V by 3 bases and J by 7 bases, and 12 bases separated the two germline ends. The germline V gene has CDR1 MNHEY and CDR2 SMNVEV (reference sequence).

The chain is built from TRBV7-1 and TRBJ2-5; 9 bases match TRBD2. TRBV7-1 has ORF status, its function being uncertain. The junction had 11 bases not matched to a gene; V was cut back by 4 bases and J by 5 bases. The CDR3 is made up of 16 amino acids. The DNA of the CDR3 is TGTGCCAGCAGCTTAGGAGCGGGGGGTCACATGGAGACCCAGTACTTC. Protein product: CASSLGAGGHMETQYF.

This clone appeared a single time. The chain has TRBV5-4 and TRBJ2-7; perhaps TRBD1 as D (7 bases). This CDR3 has 15 amino acids. V lost 0 bases and J lost 2, with 12 bases in between. Germline V gives CDR1 SGHNT, CDR2 YYREEE (reference sequence). The CDR3 DNA is TGTGCCAGCAGCTTGGGGGCCAGGGGGGCCTACGAGCAGTACTTC. This encodes CASSLGARGAYEQYF. Filled out from reference TRBV5-4 and TRBJ2-7, the complete variable domain reads ETGVTQSPTHLIKTRGQQVTLRCSSQSGHNTVSWYQQALGQGPQFIFQYYREEENGRGNFPPRFSGLQFPNYSSELNVNALELDDSALYLCASSLGARGAYEQYFGPGTRLTVT.

This clone is medium-sized (0.01 to 0.1%) within its sample. J is TRBJ1-1 and V is TRBV18; D not resolved. The V end lost 4 bases, the J end lost 1 base, and 10 bases lay between the germline ends. Germline V gene sequence: CDR1 KGHSH, CDR2 LQKENI. The CDR3 extends over 14 amino acids. CDR3 sequence: CASSRTTGNTEAFF. The CDR3 DNA is TGTGCCAGCTCACGTACTACCGGGAACACTGAAGCTTTCTTT.

The chain employs TRBV11-2 and TRBJ2-7; TRBD1 aligns across 9 bases. The CDR3 contains 16 residues. The germline CDR1 and CDR2 sequences are SGHAT and FQNNGV. V shed 5 bases and J 2 bases; nucleotides not matched to a gene: 10. The CDR3 DNA reads as TGTGCCAGCAGCCCCCGCCCGGGACAGGGAACCTACGAGCAGTACTTC. Translated, it gives CASSPRPGQGTYEQYF.

This clone was picked up a small number of times. The chain joins TRBV28 to TRBJ1-5; 8 positions match TRBD1. The V segment lost 6 bases and the J segment 6 bases; nucleotides outside the gene matches: 7. The CDR3 has 14 residues. Germline V gene lookup returns CDR1 MDHEN and CDR2 SYDVKM. The CDR3 sequence: CASRGTGGIQPQHF. The CDR3 DNA sequence: TGTGCCAGCAGGGGGACAGGAGGAATTCAGCCCCAGCATTTT.

This rearrangement joins TRBV5-5 to TRBJ1-1; D gene ambiguous. This CDR3 spans 14 amino acids. CDR1 SGHKS and CDR2 YYEKEE come from the germline V gene (reference sequence). V lost 2 bases and J 2 bases, leaving 10 bases between the germline ends. The CDR3 region is CASSFEGINTEAFF. DNA for the CDR3: TGTGCCAGCAGCTTCGAAGGCATCAACACTGAAGCTTTCTTT.

The chain couples TRBV12-5 to TRBJ2-7, with D unclear. This CDR3 region has 10 residues. V dropped 2 bases and J dropped 6 bases, with 2 bases sitting between them. Germline CDR1 reads LGHNT; CDR2 reads FRNRAP. The CDR3 loop is CASGLREQYF. The DNA for the CDR3 is TGTGCTAGTGGTTTGCGCGAGCAGTACTTC.